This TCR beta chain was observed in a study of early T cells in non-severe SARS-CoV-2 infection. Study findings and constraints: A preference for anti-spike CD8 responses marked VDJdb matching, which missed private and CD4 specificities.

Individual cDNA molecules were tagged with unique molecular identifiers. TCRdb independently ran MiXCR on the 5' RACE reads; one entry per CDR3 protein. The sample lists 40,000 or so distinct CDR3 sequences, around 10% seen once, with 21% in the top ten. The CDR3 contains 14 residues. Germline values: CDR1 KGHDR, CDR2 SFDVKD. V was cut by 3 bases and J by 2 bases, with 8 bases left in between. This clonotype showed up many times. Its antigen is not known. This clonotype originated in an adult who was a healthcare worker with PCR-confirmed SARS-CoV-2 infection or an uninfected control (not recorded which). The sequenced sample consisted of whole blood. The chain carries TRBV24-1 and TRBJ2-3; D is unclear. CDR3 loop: CATSDPRLTDTQYF. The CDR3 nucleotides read TGTGCCACCAGTGATCCTCGGCTCACAGATACGCAGTATTTT.